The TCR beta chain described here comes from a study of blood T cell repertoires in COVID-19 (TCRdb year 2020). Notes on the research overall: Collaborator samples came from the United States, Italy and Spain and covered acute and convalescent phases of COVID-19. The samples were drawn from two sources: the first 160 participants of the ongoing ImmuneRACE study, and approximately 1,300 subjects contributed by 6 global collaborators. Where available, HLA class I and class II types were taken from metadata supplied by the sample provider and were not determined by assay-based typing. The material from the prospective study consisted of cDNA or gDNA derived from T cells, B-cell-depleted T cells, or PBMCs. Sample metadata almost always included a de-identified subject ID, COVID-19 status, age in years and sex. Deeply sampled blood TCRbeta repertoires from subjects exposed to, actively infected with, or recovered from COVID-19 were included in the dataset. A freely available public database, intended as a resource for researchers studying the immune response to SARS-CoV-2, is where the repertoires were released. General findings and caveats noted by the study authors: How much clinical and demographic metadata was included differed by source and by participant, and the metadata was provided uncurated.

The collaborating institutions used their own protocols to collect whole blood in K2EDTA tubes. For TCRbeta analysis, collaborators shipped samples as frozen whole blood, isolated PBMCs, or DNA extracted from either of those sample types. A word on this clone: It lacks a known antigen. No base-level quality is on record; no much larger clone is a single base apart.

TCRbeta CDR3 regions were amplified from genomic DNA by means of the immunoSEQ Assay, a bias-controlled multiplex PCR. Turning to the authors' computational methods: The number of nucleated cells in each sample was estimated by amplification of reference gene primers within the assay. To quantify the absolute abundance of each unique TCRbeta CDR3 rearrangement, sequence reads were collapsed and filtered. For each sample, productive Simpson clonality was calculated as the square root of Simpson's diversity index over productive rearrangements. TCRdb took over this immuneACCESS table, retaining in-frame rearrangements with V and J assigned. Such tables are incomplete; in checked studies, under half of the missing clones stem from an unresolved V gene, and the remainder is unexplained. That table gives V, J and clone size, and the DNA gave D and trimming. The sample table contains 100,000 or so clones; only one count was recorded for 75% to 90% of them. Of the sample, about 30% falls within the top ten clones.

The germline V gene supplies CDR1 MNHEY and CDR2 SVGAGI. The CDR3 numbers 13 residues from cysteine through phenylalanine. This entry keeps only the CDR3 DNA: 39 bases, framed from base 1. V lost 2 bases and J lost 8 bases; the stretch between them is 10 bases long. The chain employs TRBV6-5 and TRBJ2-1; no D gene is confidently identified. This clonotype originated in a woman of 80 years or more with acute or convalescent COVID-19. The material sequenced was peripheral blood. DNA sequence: TGTGCCAGCAGTTACGGTTCTAGTCATGAGCAGTTCTTC. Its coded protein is CASSYGSSHEQFF.